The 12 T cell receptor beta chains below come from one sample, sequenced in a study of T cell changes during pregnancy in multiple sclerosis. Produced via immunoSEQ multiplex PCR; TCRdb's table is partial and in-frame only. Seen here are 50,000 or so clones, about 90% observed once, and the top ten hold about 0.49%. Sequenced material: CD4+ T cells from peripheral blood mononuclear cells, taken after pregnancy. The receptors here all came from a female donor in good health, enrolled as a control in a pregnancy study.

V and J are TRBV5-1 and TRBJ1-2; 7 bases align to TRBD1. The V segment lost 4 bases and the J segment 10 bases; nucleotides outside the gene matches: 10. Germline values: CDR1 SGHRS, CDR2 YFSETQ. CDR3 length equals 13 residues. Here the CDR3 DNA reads TGCGCCAGCAGCGCCGTACTCGGACAGGACTACACCTTC. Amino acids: CASSAVLGQDYTF. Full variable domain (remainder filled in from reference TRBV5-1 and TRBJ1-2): KAGVTQTPRYLIKTRGQQVTLSCSPISGHRSVSWYQQTPGQGLQFLFEYFSETQRNKGNFPGRFSGRQFSNSRSEMNVSTLELGDSALYLCASSAVLGQDYTFGSGTRLTVV.

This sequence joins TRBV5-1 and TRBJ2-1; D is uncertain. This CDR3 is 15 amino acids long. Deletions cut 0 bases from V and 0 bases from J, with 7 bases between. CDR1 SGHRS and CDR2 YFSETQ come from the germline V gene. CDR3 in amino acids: CASSLGHSSYNEQFF. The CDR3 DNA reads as TGCGCCAGCAGCTTGGGCCACAGCTCCTACAATGAGCAGTTCTTC.

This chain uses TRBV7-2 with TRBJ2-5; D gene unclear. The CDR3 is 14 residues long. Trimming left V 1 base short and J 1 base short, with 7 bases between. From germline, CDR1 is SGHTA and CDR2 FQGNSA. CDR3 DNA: TGTGCCAGCAGCTTAGAATCCCTCCAAGAGACCCAGTACTTC. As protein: CASSLESLQETQYF. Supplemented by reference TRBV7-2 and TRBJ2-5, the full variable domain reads GAGVSQSPSNKVTEKGKDVELRCDPISGHTALYWYRQSLGQGLEFLIYFQGNSAPDKSGLPSDRFSAERTGGSVSTLTIQRTQQEDSAVYLCASSLESLQETQYFGPGTRLLVL.

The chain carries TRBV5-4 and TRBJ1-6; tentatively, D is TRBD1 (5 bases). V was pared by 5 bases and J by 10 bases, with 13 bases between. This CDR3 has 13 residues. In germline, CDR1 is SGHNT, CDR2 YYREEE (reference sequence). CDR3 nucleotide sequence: TGTGCCAGCAGTCTAGGGGCGAAGTCACCCCTCCACTTT. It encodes CASSLGAKSPLHF. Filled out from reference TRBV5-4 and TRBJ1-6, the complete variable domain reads ETGVTQSPTHLIKTRGQQVTLRCSSQSGHNTVSWYQQALGQGPQFIFQYYREEENGRGNFPPRFSGLQFPNYSSELNVNALELDDSALYLCASSLGAKSPLHFGNGTRLTVT.

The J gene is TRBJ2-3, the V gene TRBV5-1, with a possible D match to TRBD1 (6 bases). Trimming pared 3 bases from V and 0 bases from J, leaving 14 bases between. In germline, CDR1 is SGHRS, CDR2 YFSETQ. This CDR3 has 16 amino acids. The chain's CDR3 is CASSWGRLGSTDTQYF. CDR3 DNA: TGCGCCAGCAGCTGGGGGCGACTGGGTAGCACAGATACGCAGTATTTT.

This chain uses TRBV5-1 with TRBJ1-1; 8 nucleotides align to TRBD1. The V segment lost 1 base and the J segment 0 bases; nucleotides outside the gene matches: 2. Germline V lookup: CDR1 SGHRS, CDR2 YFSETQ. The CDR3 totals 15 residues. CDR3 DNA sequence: TGCGCCAGCAGCTTGACAGGGGGAGTGAACACTGAAGCTTTCTTT. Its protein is CASSLTGGVNTEAFF.

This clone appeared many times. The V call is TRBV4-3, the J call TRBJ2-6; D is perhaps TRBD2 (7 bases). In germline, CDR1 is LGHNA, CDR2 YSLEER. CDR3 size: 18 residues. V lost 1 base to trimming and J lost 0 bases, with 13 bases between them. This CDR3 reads CASSQAGEGISGANVLTF. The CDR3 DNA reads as TGCGCCAGCAGCCAAGCAGGGGAGGGGATCTCTGGGGCCAACGTCCTGACTTTC.

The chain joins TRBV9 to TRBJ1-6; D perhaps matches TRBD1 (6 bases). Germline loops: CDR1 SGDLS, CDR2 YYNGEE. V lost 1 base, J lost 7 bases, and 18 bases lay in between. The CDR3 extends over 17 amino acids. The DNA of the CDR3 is TGTGCCAGCAGCGTAACTATGGGGGCAGGGACCAATTCACCCCTCCACTTT. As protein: CASSVTMGAGTNSPLHF.

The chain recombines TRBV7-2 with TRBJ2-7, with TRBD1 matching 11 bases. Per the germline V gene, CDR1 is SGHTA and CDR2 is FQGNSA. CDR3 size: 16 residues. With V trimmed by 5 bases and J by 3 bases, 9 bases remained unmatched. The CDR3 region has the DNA TGTGCCAGCAGCCGAGCCGGACAGGGGGCGGGCTACGAGCAGTACTTC. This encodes CASSRAGQGAGYEQYF.

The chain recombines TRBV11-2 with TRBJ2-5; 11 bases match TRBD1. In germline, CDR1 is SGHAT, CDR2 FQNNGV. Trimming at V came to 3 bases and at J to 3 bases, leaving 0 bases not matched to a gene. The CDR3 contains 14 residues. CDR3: CASSLGQGEETQYF. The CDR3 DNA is TGTGCCAGCAGCTTGGGACAGGGGGAAGAGACCCAGTACTTC.

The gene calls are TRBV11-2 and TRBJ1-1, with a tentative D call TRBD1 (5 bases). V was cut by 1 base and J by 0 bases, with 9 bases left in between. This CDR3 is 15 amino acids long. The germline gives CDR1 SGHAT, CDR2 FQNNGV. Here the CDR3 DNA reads TGTGCCAGCAGCTTAGTCAAGGGGCTGAACACTGAAGCTTTCTTT. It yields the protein CASSLVKGLNTEAFF.

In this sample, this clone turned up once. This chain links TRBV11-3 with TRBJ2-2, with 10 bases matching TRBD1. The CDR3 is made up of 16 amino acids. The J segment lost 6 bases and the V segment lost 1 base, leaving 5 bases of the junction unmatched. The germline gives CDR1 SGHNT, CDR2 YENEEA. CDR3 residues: CASSLVGTGVSGELFF. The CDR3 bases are TGTGCCAGCAGCTTAGTTGGGACAGGGGTATCCGGGGAGCTGTTTTTT.